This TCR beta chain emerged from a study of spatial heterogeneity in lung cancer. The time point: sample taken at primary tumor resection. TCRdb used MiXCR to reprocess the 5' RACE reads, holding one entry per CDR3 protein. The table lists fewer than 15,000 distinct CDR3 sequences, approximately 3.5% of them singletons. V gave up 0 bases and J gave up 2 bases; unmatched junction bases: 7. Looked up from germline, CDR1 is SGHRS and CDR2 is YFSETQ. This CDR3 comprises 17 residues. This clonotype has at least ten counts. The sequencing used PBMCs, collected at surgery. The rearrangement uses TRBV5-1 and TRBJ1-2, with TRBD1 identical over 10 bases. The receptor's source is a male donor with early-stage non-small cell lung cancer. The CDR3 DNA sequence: TGCGCCAGCAGCTTGGGGTATCCGGGACAGGGGAACTATGGCTACACCTTC. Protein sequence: CASSLGYPGQGNYGYTF. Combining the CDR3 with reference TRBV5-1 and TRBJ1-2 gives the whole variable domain KAGVTQTPRYLIKTRGQQVTLSCSPISGHRSVSWYQQTPGQGLQFLFEYFSETQRNKGNFPGRFSGRQFSNSRSEMNVSTLELGDSALYLCASSLGYPGQGNYGYTFGSGTRLTVV.